The rows below give T cell receptor beta chains drawn from one sample of a study of blood T cell repertoires in COVID-19. TCRdb's table, derived via immunoSEQ multiplex PCR, lists solely in-frame clones and lacks some. The table records about 140,000 clones, around 83% of them present only once. Sequencing used peripheral blood. These receptors all stem from a man aged 30-40 years with COVID-19, enrolled during active disease. The CDR3 runs from the conserved cysteine through the conserved F or W. Fields, in order: D gene, V gene, J gene, clone size, CDR3 DNA, CDR3 protein. D genes are given only for firm matches. Only some rows state a clone size, as once, few, many or a class for expanded clones.

.	TRBV6-2/TRBV6-3	TRBJ1-2	.	TGTGCCAGCAGCTCAGGTCGCGACGGCTACACCTTC	CASSSGRDGYTF
TRBD1	TRBV28	TRBJ1-3	.	TGTGCCAGCAGCGAAACACCGGGACAGGGTGGAAACACCATATATTTT	CASSETPGQGGNTIYF
TRBD1	TRBV7-3	TRBJ1-1	few	TGTGCCAGCAGCCAGACAGGGGACACTGAAGCTTTCTTT	CASSQTGDTEAFF
.	TRBV7-2	TRBJ2-3	.	TGTGCCAGCAGCTTAGACGGGGATACGCAGTATTTT	CASSLDGDTQYF
.	TRBV28	TRBJ2-7	.	TGTGCCAGCAGTTCCCTGATGGGGACTCAAAAGCCCTACGAGCAGTACTTC	CASSSLMGTQKPYEQYF
TRBD2	TRBV4-3	TRBJ2-7	.	TGCGCCAGCAGCCGAATGGGACTAGCTGGCGAGCAGTACTTC	CASSRMGLAGEQYF
TRBD1	TRBV5-1	TRBJ2-7	few	TGCGCCAGCAGCTTGGAGACAGGGGGTCGGTACGAGCAGTACTTC	CASSLETGGRYEQYF
TRBD2	TRBV4-1	TRBJ2-7	.	TGCGCCAGCAGCCAATTGGGACTAGCGGGAGGGAATTACGAGCAGTACTTC	CASSQLGLAGGNYEQYF
.	TRBV2	TRBJ2-3	.	TGTGCCAGCAGTGGGGCAGACACCACAGATACGCAGTATTTT	CASSGADTTDTQYF
.	TRBV28	TRBJ2-7	few	TGTGCCAGTCAGGGGCGTTCATTCTACGAGCAGTACTTC	CASQGRSFYEQYF
.	TRBV7-9	TRBJ1-4	.	TGTGCCAGCAGCTACAGCTATGAAAAACTGTTTTTT	CASSYSYEKLFF
TRBD1	TRBV4-3	TRBJ1-5	.	TGCGCCAGCAGCCAAGATAGGACAGGGGGAAGGCAGCCCCAGCATTTT	CASSQDRTGGRQPQHF
.	TRBV5-4	TRBJ2-5	.	TGTGCCAGCAGCTTGGGGCAGGGGTACCAAGAGACCCAGTACTTC	CASSLGQGYQETQYF
TRBD1	TRBV28	TRBJ2-5	.	TGTGCCAGCAGTTACCTAACAGGGGTTGCTGAGACCCAGTACTTC	CASSYLTGVAETQYF
TRBD2	TRBV6-5	TRBJ2-4	once	TGTGCCCCGTGTTACGGACTAGCGGGAGACATTCAGTACTTC	CAPCYGLAGDIQYF
.	TRBV5-5	TRBJ1-2	.	TGTGCCAGCAGCTACCTAGCCTATGGCTACACCTTC	CASSYLAYGYTF
TRBD1	TRBV5-4	TRBJ1-1	.	TGTGCCAGCAGCACCAGGACAGGGGGCCACACTGAAGCTTTCTTT	CASSTRTGGHTEAFF
TRBD1	TRBV19	TRBJ2-6	once	TGTGCCAGTAGTATTCGTGGACAGGGGGCGGGCTCTGGGGCCAACGTCCTGACTTTC	CASSIRGQGAGSGANVLTF
.	TRBV5-1	TRBJ2-3	.	TGCGCCAGCAGCTTGGTTGGAGGGACCACAGATACGCAGTATTTT	CASSLVGGTTDTQYF
TRBD2	TRBV30	TRBJ2-3	.	TGTGCCTGGAGTATGGGACTAGCGCTAGGGGGAGATACGCAGTATTTT	CAWSMGLALGGDTQYF
TRBD2	TRBV19	TRBJ2-2	.	TGTGCCAGTAGTATAGGGCGGGAGCACACCGGGGAGCTGTTTTTT	CASSIGREHTGELFF
.	TRBV27	TRBJ1-2	.	TGTGCCAGCAGTTTACAACCCGGCGGGGGAGGCTATGGCTACACCTTC	CASSLQPGGGGYGYTF
.	TRBV3-1/TRBV3-2	TRBJ1-5	.	TGTGCCAGCAGCCAGGCCTGGGGGGTTGACAATCAGCCCCAGCATTTT	CASSQAWGVDNQPQHF
.	TRBV28	TRBJ1-1	.	TGTGCCAGCAGTTTAATGGGGACAGAAGCTTTCTTT	CASSLMGTEAFF
.	TRBV30	TRBJ1-5	.	TGTGCCTGTCAAGTTACAGGCCCGAGGCAGCCCCAGCATTTT	CACQVTGPRQPQHF
TRBD1	TRBV5-6	TRBJ2-1	.	TGTGCCAGCAGCGTGGGACAGCTATACAATGAGCAGTTCTTC	CASSVGQLYNEQFF
.	TRBV2	TRBJ2-7	.	TGTGCCAGCAGTGAAGCGACCGGGGGTGGCTACGAGCAGTACTTC	CASSEATGGGYEQYF
TRBD2	TRBV19	TRBJ2-7	.	TGTGCCAGTAGTACGGTAGCGGGAGAGTACGAGCAGTACTTC	CASSTVAGEYEQYF
.	TRBV6-5	TRBJ1-1	.	TGTGCCAGCAGTCGGAGGGGCACTGAAGCTTTCTTT	CASSRRGTEAFF
.	TRBV7-3	TRBJ2-1	.	TGTGCCAGCAGCCAAGTGAGCGACCTGTCCTACAATGAGCAGTTCTTC	CASSQVSDLSYNEQFF
TRBD2	TRBV28	TRBJ2-7	.	TGTGCCAGCACCTCGAGCGGGAGTAAATACGAGCAGTACTTC	CASTSSGSKYEQYF
.	TRBV7-2	TRBJ1-5	.	TGTGCCAGCAGCTTAGGGCGGGCAGCCTATCAGCCCCAGCATTTT	CASSLGRAAYQPQHF
TRBD1	TRBV7-2	TRBJ1-1	few	TGTGCCAGTCGGACAGGGCTCGACACTGAAGCTTTCTTT	CASRTGLDTEAFF
.	TRBV6-5	TRBJ2-1	.	TGTGCCAGCCCCGGGGGAGGTGGGATCTACAATGAGCAGTTCTTC	CASPGGGGIYNEQFF
TRBD1	TRBV7-2	TRBJ2-2	.	TGTGCCAGCAGCCAGGTTGGGACAGGGAACACCGGGGAGCTGTTTTTT	CASSQVGTGNTGELFF
.	TRBV19	TRBJ1-1	.	TGTGCCAGTAGTATAGCCCTACGGGGGGGAGCTTTCTTT	CASSIALRGGAFF
.	TRBV9	TRBJ2-1	.	TGTGCCAGCAGCGCCCGGAGAGATGAGCAGTTCTTC	CASSARRDEQFF
TRBD1	TRBV18	TRBJ1-4	.	TGTGCCAGCTCACCAGGGACAGGGGCGCGCGAAAAACTGTTTTTT	CASSPGTGAREKLFF
TRBD1	TRBV3-1/TRBV3-2	TRBJ1-4	.	TGTGCCAGCAGCCAAGCCAAGACAGGGGGTCACAATGAAAAACTGTTTTTT	CASSQAKTGGHNEKLFF
TRBD1	TRBV6-5	TRBJ2-7	.	TGTGCCAGCAGCGAGGGACAGGGTGAGGAGCAGTACTTC	CASSEGQGEEQYF
.	TRBV11-2	TRBJ1-5	.	TGTGCCAGCTCAAAGTCCGGGAGACTCAATCAGCCCCAGCATTTT	CASSKSGRLNQPQHF
TRBD1	TRBV2	TRBJ2-2	.	TGTGCCAGCAGTAGGGACAGGGATAGCGGGGAGCTGTTTTTT	CASSRDRDSGELFF
TRBD1	TRBV10-3	TRBJ1-3	.	TGTGCCATCAGTGAGGGGGACAGGGGTCCTAAAACCATATATTTT	CAISEGDRGPKTIYF
TRBD2	TRBV27	TRBJ2-3	.	TGTGCCAGCAGTACGGGAGGGAGTGGGACAGATACGCAGTATTTT	CASSTGGSGTDTQYF
TRBD2	TRBV7-2	TRBJ2-3	.	TGTGCCAGCAAGAAGGGACTAGCGGGAGGGCAATCAAACACAGATACGCAGTATTTT	CASKKGLAGGQSNTDTQYF
TRBD2	TRBV19	TRBJ2-5	.	TGTGCCAGTAGTACGACTAGCGGGGGGGTGAGAGAGACCCAGTACTTC	CASSTTSGGVRETQYF